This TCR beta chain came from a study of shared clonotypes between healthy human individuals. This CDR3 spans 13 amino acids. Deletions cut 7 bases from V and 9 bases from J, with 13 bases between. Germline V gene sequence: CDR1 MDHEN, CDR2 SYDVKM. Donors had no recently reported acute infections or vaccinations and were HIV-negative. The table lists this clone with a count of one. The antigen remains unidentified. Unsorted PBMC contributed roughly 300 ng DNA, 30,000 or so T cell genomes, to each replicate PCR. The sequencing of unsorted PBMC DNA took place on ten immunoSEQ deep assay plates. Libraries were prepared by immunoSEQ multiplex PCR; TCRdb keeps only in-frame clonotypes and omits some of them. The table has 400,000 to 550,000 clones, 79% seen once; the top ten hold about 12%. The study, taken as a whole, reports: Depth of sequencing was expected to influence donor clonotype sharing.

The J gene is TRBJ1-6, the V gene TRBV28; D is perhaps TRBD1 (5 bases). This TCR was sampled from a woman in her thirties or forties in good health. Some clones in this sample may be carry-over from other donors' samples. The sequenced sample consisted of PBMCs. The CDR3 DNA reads TGTGCCAGCAAGGGGATCGGCGGTTCACCCCTCCACTTT. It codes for CASKGIGGSPLHF. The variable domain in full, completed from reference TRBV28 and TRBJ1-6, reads DVKVTQSSRYLVKRTGEKVFLECVQDMDHENMFWYRQDPGLGLRLIYFSYDVKMKEKGDIPEGYSVSREKKERFSLILESASTNQTSMYLCASKGIGGSPLHFGNGTRLTVT.